Presented here are 2 T cell receptor beta chains from one specimen sequenced in a study of T cells in tuberculosis. Sequencing used immunoSEQ multiplex PCR; TCRdb keeps in-frame clones, though not all of them. The sample holds about 58,000 clones, 70% to 90% seen once. Thawed, overnight-rested PBMC were stained with GMM-loaded CD1B tetramer, viability dye and anti-CD3, then sorted. The CD1B tetramers carried C32 glucose monomycolate purified from Rhodococcus equi. Input material: CD1b-GMM tetramer-negative cells sorted from PBMCs. Receptor source: an adult woman with latent tuberculosis.

The chain carries TRBV29-1 and TRBJ2-7; 8 positions agree with TRBD2. V shed 2 bases, J shed 6 bases, and the junction held 6 bases outside the gene matches. The germline gives CDR1 SQVTM, CDR2 ANQGSEA. The CDR3 is 13 residues long. CDR3 sequence (DNA): TGCAGCGTTGAAAAGGCGGGAGGCGTCGAGCAGTACTTC. It yields the protein CSVEKAGGVEQYF.

This clone is medium-sized by share. The CDR3 bases are TGCGCCAGCAGCCAAGATGGCCCAGCGGGTTCTGGGGCCAACGTCCTGACTTTC. This encodes CASSQDGPAGSGANVLTF. The chain employs TRBV4-3 and TRBJ2-6; TRBD2 is a possible D gene (6 bases). The CDR3 is made up of 18 amino acids. In germline, CDR1 is LGHNA, CDR2 YSLEER. Trimming removed 0 bases at V and 1 base at J, with 13 bases between.